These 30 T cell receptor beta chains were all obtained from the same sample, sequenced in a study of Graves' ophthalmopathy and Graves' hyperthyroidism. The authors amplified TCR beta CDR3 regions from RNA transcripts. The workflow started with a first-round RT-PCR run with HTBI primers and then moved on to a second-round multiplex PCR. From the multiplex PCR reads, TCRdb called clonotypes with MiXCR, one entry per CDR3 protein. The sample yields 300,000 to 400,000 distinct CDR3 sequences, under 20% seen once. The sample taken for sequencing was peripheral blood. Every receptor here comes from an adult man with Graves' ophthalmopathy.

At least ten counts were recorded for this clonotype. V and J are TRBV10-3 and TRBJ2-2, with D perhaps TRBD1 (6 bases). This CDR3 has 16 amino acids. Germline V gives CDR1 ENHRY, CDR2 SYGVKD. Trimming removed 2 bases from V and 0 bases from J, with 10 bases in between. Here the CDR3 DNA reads TGTGCCATCAGTGAGGACAGGAGATCGAACACCGGGGAGCTGTTTTTT. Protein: CAISEDRRSNTGELFF.

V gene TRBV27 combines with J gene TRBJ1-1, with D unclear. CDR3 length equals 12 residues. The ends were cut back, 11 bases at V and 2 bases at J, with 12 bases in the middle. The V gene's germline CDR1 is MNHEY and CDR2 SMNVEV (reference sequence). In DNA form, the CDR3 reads TGTGCCGTGGGCGGATCTAACACTGAAGCTTTCTTT. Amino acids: CAVGGSNTEAFF.

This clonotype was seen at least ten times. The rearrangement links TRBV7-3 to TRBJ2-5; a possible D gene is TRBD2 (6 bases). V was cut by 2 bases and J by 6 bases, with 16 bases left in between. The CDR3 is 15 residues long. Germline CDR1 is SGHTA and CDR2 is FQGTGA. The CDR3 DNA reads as TGTGCCAGCAGCTTATCGCGGGACCCAGGACAGACCCAGTACTTC. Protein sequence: CASSLSRDPGQTQYF. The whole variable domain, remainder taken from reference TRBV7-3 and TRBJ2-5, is GAGVSQTPSNKVTEKGKYVELRCDPISGHTALYWYRQSLGQGPEFLIYFQGTGAADDSGLPNDRFFAVRPEGSVSTLKIQRTERGDSAVYLCASSLSRDPGQTQYFGPGTRLLVL.

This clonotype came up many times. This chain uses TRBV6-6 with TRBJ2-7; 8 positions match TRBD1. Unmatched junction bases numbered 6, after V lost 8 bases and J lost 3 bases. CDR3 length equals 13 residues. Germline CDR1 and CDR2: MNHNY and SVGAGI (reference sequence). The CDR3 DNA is TGTGCCAGCGACAGGGGCGCGTTCTACGAGCAGTACTTC. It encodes CASDRGAFYEQYF.

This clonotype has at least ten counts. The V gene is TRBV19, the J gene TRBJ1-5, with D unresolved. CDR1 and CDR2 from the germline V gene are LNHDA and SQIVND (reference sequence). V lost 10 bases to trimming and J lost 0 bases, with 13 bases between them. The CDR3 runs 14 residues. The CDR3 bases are TGTGCCACCGCCCCCCCGGCTAGCAATCAGCCCCAGCATTTT. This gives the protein CATAPPASNQPQHF.

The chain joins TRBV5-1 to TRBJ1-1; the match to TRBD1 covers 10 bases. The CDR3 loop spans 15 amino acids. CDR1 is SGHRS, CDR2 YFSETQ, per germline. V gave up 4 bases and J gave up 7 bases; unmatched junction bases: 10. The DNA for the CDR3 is TGCGCCAGCAGCCCTACCGGGACAGGGGTTGGTGAAGCTTTCTTT. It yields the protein CASSPTGTGVGEAFF. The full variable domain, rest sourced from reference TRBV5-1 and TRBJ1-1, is KAGVTQTPRYLIKTRGQQVTLSCSPISGHRSVSWYQQTPGQGLQFLFEYFSETQRNKGNFPGRFSGRQFSNSRSEMNVSTLELGDSALYLCASSPTGTGVGEAFFGQGTRLTVV.

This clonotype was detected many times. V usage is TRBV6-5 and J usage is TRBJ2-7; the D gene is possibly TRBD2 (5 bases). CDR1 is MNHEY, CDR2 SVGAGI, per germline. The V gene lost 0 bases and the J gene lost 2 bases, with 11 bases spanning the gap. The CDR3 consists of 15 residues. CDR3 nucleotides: TGTGCCAGCAGTTACTCGGATGGGAGAACCTACGAGCAGTACTTC. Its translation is CASSYSDGRTYEQYF.

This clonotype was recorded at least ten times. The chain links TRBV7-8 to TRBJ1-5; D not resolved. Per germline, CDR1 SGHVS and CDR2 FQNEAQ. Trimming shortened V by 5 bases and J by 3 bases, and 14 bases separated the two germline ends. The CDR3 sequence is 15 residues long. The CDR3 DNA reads TGTGCCAGCAGCACATATACCCCCCCCAATCAGCCCCAGCATTTT. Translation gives CASSTYTPPNQPQHF.

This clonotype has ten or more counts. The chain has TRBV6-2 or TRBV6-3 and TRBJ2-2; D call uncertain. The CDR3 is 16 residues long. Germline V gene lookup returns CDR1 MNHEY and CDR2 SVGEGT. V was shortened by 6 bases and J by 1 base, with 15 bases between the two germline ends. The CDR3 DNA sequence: TGTGCCAGCAGCCCCCATACGGCGGAGAACACCGGGGAGCTGTTTTTT. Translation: CASSPHTAENTGELFF.

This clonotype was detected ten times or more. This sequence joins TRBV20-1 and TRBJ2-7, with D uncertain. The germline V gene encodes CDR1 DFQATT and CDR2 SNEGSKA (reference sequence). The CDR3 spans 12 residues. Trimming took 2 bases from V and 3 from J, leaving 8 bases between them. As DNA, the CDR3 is TGCAGTGCTAGAAGAGGTGGCTACGAGCAGTACTTC. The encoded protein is CSARRGGYEQYF.

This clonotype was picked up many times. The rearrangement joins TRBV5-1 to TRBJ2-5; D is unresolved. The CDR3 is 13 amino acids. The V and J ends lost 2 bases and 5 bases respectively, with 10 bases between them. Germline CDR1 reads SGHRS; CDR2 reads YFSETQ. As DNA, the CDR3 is TGCGCCAGCAGCTTCCCCGATCAGGAGACCCAGTACTTC. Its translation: CASSFPDQETQYF.

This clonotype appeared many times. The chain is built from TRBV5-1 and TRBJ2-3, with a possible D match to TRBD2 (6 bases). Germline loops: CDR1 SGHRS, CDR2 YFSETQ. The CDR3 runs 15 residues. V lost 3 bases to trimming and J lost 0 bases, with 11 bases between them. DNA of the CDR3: TGCGCCAGCAGCTACCTCCGGGAGAGCACAGATACGCAGTATTTT. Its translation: CASSYLRESTDTQYF.

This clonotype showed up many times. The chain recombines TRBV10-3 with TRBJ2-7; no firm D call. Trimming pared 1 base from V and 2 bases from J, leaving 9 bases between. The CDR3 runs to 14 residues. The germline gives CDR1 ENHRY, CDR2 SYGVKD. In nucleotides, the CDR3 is TGTGCCATCAGTGAGTTCATCCGAACCTACGAGCAGTACTTC. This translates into CAISEFIRTYEQYF.

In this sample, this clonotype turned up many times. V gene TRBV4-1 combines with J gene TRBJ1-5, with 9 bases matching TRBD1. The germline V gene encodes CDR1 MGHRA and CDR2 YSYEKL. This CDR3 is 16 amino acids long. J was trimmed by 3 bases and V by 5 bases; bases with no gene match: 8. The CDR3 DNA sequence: TGCGCCAGCAGCATACGGACAGGGGTGAACAATCAGCCCCAGCATTTT. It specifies CASSIRTGVNNQPQHF.

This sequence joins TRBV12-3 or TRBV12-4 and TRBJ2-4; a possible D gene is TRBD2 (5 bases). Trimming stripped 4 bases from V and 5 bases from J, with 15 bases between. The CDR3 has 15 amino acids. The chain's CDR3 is CASSSDRGGQNIQYF. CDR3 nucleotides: TGTGCCAGCAGTTCAGACCGCGGCGGGCAAAACATTCAGTACTTC.

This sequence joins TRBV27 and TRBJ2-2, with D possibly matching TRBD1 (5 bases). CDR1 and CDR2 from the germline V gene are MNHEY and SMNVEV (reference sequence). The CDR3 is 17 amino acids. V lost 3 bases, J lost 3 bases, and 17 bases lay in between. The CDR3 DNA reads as TGTGCCAGCAGTTTTAGGGGAAAGGCACTATACACCGGGGAGCTGTTTTTT. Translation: CASSFRGKALYTGELFF.

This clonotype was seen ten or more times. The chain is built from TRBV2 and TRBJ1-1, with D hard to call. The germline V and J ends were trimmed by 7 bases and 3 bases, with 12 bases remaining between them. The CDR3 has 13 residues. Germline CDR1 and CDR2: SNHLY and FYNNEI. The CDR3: CASTHLGDTEAFF. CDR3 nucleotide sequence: TGTGCCAGCACCCACCTTGGGGACACTGAAGCTTTCTTT.

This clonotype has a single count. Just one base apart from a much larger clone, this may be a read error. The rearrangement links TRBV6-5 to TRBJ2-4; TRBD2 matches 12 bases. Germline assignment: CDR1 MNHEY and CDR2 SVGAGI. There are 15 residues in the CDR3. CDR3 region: CASSSSGRARNMQYF. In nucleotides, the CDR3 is TGTGCCAGCAGTTCTAGCGGGAGGGCTAGGAACATGCAGTACTTC.

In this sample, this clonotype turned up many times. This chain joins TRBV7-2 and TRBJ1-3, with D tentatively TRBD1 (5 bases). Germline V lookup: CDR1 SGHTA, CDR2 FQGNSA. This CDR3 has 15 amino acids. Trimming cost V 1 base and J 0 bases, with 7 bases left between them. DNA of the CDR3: TGTGCCAGCAGCTTAGGGGGCAGCTCTGGAAACACCATATATTTT. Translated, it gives CASSLGGSSGNTIYF. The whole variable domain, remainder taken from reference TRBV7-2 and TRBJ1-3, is GAGVSQSPSNKVTEKGKDVELRCDPISGHTALYWYRQSLGQGLEFLIYFQGNSAPDKSGLPSDRFSAERTGGSVSTLTIQRTQQEDSAVYLCASSLGGSSGNTIYFGEGSWLTVV.

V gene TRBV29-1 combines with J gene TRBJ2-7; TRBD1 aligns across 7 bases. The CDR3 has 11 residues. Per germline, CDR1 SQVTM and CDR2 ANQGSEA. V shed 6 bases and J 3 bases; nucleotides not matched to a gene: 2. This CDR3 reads CSVGQLYEQYF. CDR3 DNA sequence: TGCAGCGTGGGACAGCTCTACGAGCAGTACTTC.

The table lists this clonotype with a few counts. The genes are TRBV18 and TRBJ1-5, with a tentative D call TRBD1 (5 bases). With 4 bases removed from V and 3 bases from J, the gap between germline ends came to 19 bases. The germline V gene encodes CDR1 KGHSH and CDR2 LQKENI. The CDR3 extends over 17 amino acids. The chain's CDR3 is CASSRDRNQAINQPQHF. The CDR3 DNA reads TGTGCCAGCTCACGAGACAGAAACCAAGCCATCAATCAGCCCCAGCATTTT.

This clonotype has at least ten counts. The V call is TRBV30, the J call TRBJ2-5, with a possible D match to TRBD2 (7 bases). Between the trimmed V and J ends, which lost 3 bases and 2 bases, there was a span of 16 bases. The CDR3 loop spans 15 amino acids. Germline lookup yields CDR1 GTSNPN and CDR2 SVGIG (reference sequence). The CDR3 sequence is CAWRSGGTQQETQYF. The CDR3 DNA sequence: TGTGCCTGGAGGTCCGGGGGGACACAGCAAGAGACCCAGTACTTC.

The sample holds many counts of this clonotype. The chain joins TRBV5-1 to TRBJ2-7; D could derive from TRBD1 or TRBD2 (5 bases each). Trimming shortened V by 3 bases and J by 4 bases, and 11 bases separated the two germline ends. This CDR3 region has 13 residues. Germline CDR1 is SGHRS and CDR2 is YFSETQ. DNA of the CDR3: TGCGCCAGCAGCTGGGACGGATCTTACGAGCAGTACTTC. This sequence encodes CASSWDGSYEQYF.

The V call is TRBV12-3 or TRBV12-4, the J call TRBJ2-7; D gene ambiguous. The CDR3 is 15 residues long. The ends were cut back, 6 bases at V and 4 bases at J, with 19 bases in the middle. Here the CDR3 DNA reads TGTGCCAGCAGCAAGGACGGTGGATCTTTTTACGAGCAGTACTTC. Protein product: CASSKDGGSFYEQYF.

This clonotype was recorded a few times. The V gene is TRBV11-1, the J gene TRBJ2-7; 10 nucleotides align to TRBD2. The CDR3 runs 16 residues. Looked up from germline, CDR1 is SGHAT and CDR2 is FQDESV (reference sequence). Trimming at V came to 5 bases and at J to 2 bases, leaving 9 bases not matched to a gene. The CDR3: CASSLAGTSVTYEQYF. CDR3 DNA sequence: TGTGCCAGCAGCCTCGCGGGGACTAGCGTGACCTACGAGCAGTACTTC.

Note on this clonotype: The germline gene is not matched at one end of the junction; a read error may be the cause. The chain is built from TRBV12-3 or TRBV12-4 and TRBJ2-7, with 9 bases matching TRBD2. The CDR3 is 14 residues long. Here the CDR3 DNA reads TGTACCAGCAGCGCAGGGCTAGCGGGACGAGAGCAGTACTTC. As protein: CTSSAGLAGREQYF.

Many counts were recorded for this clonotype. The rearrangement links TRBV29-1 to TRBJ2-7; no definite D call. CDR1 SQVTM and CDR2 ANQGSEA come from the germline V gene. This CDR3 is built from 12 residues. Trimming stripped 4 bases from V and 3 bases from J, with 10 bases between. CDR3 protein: CSVGTFDYEQYF. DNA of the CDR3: TGCAGCGTTGGAACCTTCGACTACGAGCAGTACTTC.

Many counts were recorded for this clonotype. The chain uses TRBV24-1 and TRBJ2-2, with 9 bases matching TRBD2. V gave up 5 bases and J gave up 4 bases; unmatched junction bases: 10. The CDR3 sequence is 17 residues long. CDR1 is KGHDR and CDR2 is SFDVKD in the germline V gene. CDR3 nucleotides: TGTGCCACCAGTGTGCCTAGCGGGATACGTGGCACCGGGGAGCTGTTTTTT. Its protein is CATSVPSGIRGTGELFF.

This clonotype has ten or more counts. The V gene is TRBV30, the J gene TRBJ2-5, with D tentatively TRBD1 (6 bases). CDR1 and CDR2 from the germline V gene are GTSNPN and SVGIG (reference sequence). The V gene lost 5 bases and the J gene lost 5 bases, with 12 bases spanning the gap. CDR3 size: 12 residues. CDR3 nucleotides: TGTGCCTGGGAAAGGGGGATCGAGACCCAGTACTTC. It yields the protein CAWERGIETQYF.

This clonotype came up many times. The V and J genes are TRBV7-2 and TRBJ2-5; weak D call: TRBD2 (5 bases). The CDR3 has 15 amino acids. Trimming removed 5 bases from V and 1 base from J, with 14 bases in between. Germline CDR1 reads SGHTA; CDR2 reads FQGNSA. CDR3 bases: TGTGCCAGCAGCCCCCGGTCGGGGTTCCAAGAGACCCAGTACTTC. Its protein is CASSPRSGFQETQYF.